The clone carrying this TCR beta chain was seen a handful of times. Germline assignment: CDR1 MNHEY and CDR2 SVGEGT. The CDR3 covers 18 residues. Trimming took 0 bases from V and 5 from J, leaving 22 bases between them. The data belong to a study of T cells after yellow fever vaccination. Via MiXCR, TCRdb re-called the 5' RACE reads, giving one row per CDR3 protein. The table shows hundreds of thousands of distinct CDR3 sequences, with under 15% occurring only once. This rearrangement joins TRBV6-2 or TRBV6-3 to TRBJ2-5; D not certain. Sequenced material: CD4+ T cells sorted from PBMCs, taken 15 days after the yellow fever booster vaccination. The sequence was collected from a man between 18 and 29 years old who received the YFV17D yellow fever vaccine. The CDR3 DNA is TGTGCCAGCAGTTACTCGATTCTCATCGGGTTCGGTGAGGAGACCCAGTACTTC. This encodes CASSYSILIGFGEETQYF.